This T cell receptor (beta chain) was observed in a study of OX40 agonist ivuxolimab in advanced cancers. Data came from immunoSEQ multiplex PCR; TCRdb stores just in-frame clones and leaves some out. Of 40,000 to 45,000 clones listed, roughly nine tenths were seen once; the top ten hold approximately 4.4%. This clone was seen once. Germline CDR1 and CDR2: MNHNS and SASEGT. V was trimmed by 2 bases and J by 4 bases, leaving 8 bases between them. The CDR3 contains 14 residues. The sampling schedule covered blood at baseline, cycle 4 day 1, and cycle 7 day 1. This specimen was CD4+ or CD8+ T cells sorted from blood, taken in a trial of the OX40 agonist ivuxolimab. The rearrangement uses TRBV6-1 and TRBJ2-2, with D possibly being TRBD1 (6 bases). This clonotype was sampled from an adult with an advanced solid tumor such as melanoma, head and neck, liver or kidney cancer. The CDR3 DNA sequence: TGTGCCAGCAGTGAACAGGGGTTCACCGGGGAGCTGTTTTTT. Its translation: CASSEQGFTGELFF.